This T cell receptor beta chain was profiled in a study of blood T cell repertoires in COVID-19 (dated by TCRdb to about 2020). In terms of the full investigation: The collaborator samples originated in the United States, Italy and Spain and spanned the acute and convalescent phases of COVID-19. The material from the prospective study consisted of cDNA or gDNA derived from T cells, B-cell-depleted T cells, or PBMCs. Deeply sampled blood TCRbeta repertoires from subjects exposed to, actively infected with, or recovered from COVID-19 were included in the dataset. The repertoires were released in a freely available public database intended as a resource for research on the immune response to SARS-CoV-2. The samples were drawn from the first 160 participants of the ongoing ImmuneRACE study and from 1,254 subjects provided by 6 global collaborators. The sample metadata nearly always contained a de-identified subject ID, COVID-19 status, age in years and sex. Where HLA class I and class II types were available, the types were taken from metadata supplied by the sample provider, not from assay-based typing. What the authors observed across the whole study: Clinical and demographic metadata were provided uncurated, with the amount varying by source and participant.

In the prospective study, participants were about 18 to 90 years old, resided in about two dozen geographic areas of the United States, and were enrolled through a virtual design. In the prospective study, participants were assigned to cohorts based on the clinical history participants reported in a screening survey and a study questionnaire. For ImmuneRACE Cohort 3, a participant was defined as recovered based on two consecutive negative NP/OP PCR tests, clearance by a healthcare professional, or resolution of symptoms. In the prospective study, mobile phlebotomists collected whole blood, serum and a nasopharyngeal or oropharyngeal swab from each participant. Additional blood draws and questionnaires over a 2-month period could optionally be provided by prospective study participants. Blood samples from the prospective study were shipped frozen or at room temperature prior to DNA extraction. CDR3 length: 13 amino acids, cysteine to phenylalanine. Only CDR3 DNA is held: 39 bases, read in frame from base 1. Germline trimming amounts to 4 bases on V and 1 base on J, with 3 as the count of junction bases outside the gene matches. CDR1 and CDR2, looked up from the germline V gene, are SQVTM and ANQGSEA.

The immunoSEQ Assay, a bias-controlled multiplex PCR, was used to amplify TCRbeta CDR3 regions from genomic DNA. In the authors' own workflow: The number of nucleated cells in each sample was estimated by amplification of reference gene primers within the assay. Sequence reads were collapsed and filtered to measure the absolute abundance of every unique TCRbeta CDR3 rearrangement. For each sample, productive Simpson clonality was calculated as the square root of Simpson's diversity index across productive rearrangements. TCRdb stores this immuneACCESS table with in-frame sequences only. Part of the clones is absent; in the studies checked, under half of the shortfall reflects unresolved V genes, and no reason is known for the rest. V and J calls and clone size come straight from that table; D and trimming were deduced from the DNA. The sample table shows 150,000 to 200,000 clones, and around 80% are seen once. The ten largest account for 15% to 20% of the sample.

As regards this clone: The antigen it binds to is not known. Base qualities are not recorded, but no much larger clone differs from it by a single base.

The V and J genes are TRBV29-1 and TRBJ2-5; 7 bases in between match TRBD1. Sequencing used PBMCs or T cells enriched from blood (not recorded which). The receptor was isolated from a woman in her 50s who had recovered from COVID-19. The DNA sequence reads TGCAGCGTTGTGGGACAGATCCAAGAGACCCAGTACTTC. Translation gives CSVVGQIQETQYF.